These 31 T cell receptor beta chains were sequenced from one sample in a study of cytomegalovirus exposure and HLA in healthy donors. With 60 Vbeta and 13 Jbeta primers, the PCR was carried out. The data were produced by immunoSEQ multiplex PCR, yet TCRdb's version contains in-frame clones alone and is incomplete. The sample includes 150,000 to 200,000 clones, approximately 82% of them seen just once. Material: PBMCs. The receptors here all came from a woman under 30 in good health and CMV-seropositive.

The rearrangement uses TRBV21-1 and TRBJ1-5; TRBD1 was called by the table and not checked on the DNA. TRBV21-1 has pseudogene status. There are 17 residues in the CDR3. CDR3 loop: CASSARQGPPTNQPQHF. In DNA, the CDR3 is TGTGCCAGCAGCGCCAGACAGGGGCCCCCTACAAATCAGCCCCAGCATTTT.

V is TRBV7-3 and J is TRBJ2-3; 9 nucleotides line up with TRBD2. V lost 3 bases, J lost 2 bases, and 6 bases stayed unmatched. The CDR3 has 16 residues. Per the germline V gene, CDR1 is SGHTA and CDR2 is FQGTGA. CDR3 protein: CASSLSAGGVTDTQYF. The DNA for the CDR3 is TGTGCCAGCAGCTTGAGCGCGGGGGGGGTCACAGATACGCAGTATTTT.

The chain links TRBV10-3 to TRBJ2-7; D unclear. CDR1 and CDR2 from the germline V gene are ENHRY and SYGVKD. The V end was cut by 3 bases, the J end by 3 bases, with 6 bases between. The CDR3 is made up of 12 amino acids. CDR3 residues: CAISEKRYEQYF. DNA for the CDR3: TGTGCCATCAGTGAAAAGCGCTACGAGCAGTACTTC.

The V gene is TRBV6-5, the J gene TRBJ2-3; possible D gene TRBD1, 5 bases. V lost 2 bases to trimming and J lost 0 bases, with 6 bases between them. Germline V gene lookup returns CDR1 MNHEY and CDR2 SVGAGI. This CDR3 contains 14 residues. The CDR3 is CASSYGASTDTQYF. The CDR3 DNA sequence: TGTGCCAGCAGTTACGGGGCTAGCACAGATACGCAGTATTTT.

The V gene is TRBV5-1, the J gene TRBJ2-7; 9 bases align to TRBD1. Germline loops: CDR1 SGHRS, CDR2 YFSETQ. The length of the CDR3 is 14 residues. V was clipped by 0 bases and J by 8 bases; unmatched bases: 6. This chain's CDR3 is CASSLDGDRVKQYF. CDR3 nucleotide sequence: TGCGCCAGCAGCTTGGATGGGGACAGGGTTAAGCAGTACTTC.

The gene calls are TRBV4-3 and TRBJ1-1; 8 nucleotides line up with TRBD1. The CDR3 consists of 14 residues. The V and J ends lost 4 bases and 4 bases, in that order; junction bases with no gene match: 5. Germline V gene sequence: CDR1 LGHNA, CDR2 YSLEER. The CDR3 loop is CASSRKTGGTEAFF. The CDR3 DNA reads TGCGCCAGCAGCCGTAAAACAGGGGGCACTGAAGCTTTCTTT.

A few counts support this clone. This chain links TRBV11-3 with TRBJ2-5, with D hard to call. V lost 5 bases and J 4 bases, leaving 8 bases between the germline ends. Germline V gives CDR1 SGHNT, CDR2 YENEEA. The CDR3 loop spans 12 amino acids. CDR3 sequence: CASSALGETQYF. The CDR3 region has the DNA TGTGCCAGCAGCGCCCTCGGAGAGACCCAGTACTTC.

This sequence joins TRBV7-9 and TRBJ2-5; D gene ambiguous. Germline lookup yields CDR1 SEHNR and CDR2 FQNEAQ (reference sequence). V shed 1 base and J shed 3 bases, with 6 bases lying between them. This CDR3 is built from 13 residues. Here the CDR3 reads CASSLGIEETQYF. CDR3 nucleotide sequence: TGTGCCAGCAGCTTAGGAATAGAAGAGACCCAGTACTTC.

The chain couples TRBV6-5 to TRBJ2-3; D may be TRBD1 (5 bases). The germline V gene encodes CDR1 MNHEY and CDR2 SVGAGI. V shed 0 bases and J shed 4 bases, with 11 bases lying between them. The CDR3 extends over 15 amino acids. CDR3 sequence reads: CASSYSGRVPDTQYF. The CDR3 DNA sequence: TGTGCCAGCAGTTACTCGGGCAGGGTCCCAGATACGCAGTATTTT.

The rearrangement uses TRBV9 and TRBJ2-6; 7 bases are a match to TRBD2. The J segment lost 0 bases and the V segment lost 2 bases, leaving 5 bases of the junction unmatched. Germline V gene lookup returns CDR1 SGDLS and CDR2 YYNGEE. The CDR3 spans 17 residues. Here the CDR3 DNA reads TGTGCCAGCAGCGTTTGGGGGGGAAGCTCTGGGGCCAACGTCCTGACTTTC. This translates into CASSVWGGSSGANVLTF.

The rearrangement links TRBV5-6 to TRBJ2-4, with D unresolved. The CDR3 contains 16 residues. Per germline, CDR1 SGHDT and CDR2 YYEEEE. With 3 bases removed from V and 0 bases from J, the gap between germline ends came to 13 bases. As DNA, the CDR3 is TGTGCCAGCAGCTCGACTTTTATAGTAGCCAAAAACATTCAGTACTTC. Protein: CASSSTFIVAKNIQYF.

The chain links TRBV10-3 to TRBJ1-6; 7 bases match TRBD1. CDR1 and CDR2 from the germline V gene are ENHRY and SYGVKD. Trimming at V came to 3 bases and at J to 8 bases, leaving 1 base not matched to a gene. There are 13 residues in the CDR3. The CDR3 reads CAISDGTDSPLHF. CDR3 nucleotides: TGTGCCATCAGTGACGGGACAGATTCACCCCTCCACTTT.

The gene calls are TRBV18 and TRBJ1-5, with D uncertain. Germline V gives CDR1 KGHSH, CDR2 LQKENI. Trimming shortened V by 3 bases and J by 5 bases, and 8 bases separated the two germline ends. CDR3 length equals 13 residues. The CDR3 bases are TGTGCCAGCTCACCTTCCGAGTATCAGCCCCAGCATTTT. Residues: CASSPSEYQPQHF.

The V call is TRBV29-1, the J call TRBJ1-2, with 7 positions matching TRBD1. This CDR3 spans 12 amino acids. The trim removed 7 bases at V and 3 bases at J, leaving 5 bases unmatched. From germline, CDR1 is SQVTM and CDR2 ANQGSEA. CDR3 sequence: CSGTQGDYGYTF. CDR3 in DNA: TGCAGCGGTACCCAGGGGGACTATGGCTACACCTTC.

V usage is TRBV7-3 and J usage is TRBJ1-3, with unresolved D. Trimming shortened V by 2 bases and J by 0 bases, and 8 bases separated the two germline ends. This CDR3 is 15 amino acids long. Per germline, CDR1 SGHTA and CDR2 FQGTGA. The CDR3 protein is CASSLQLNSGNTIYF. The CDR3 coding sequence is TGTGCCAGCAGCTTACAACTGAACTCTGGAAACACCATATATTTT.

V gene TRBV6-1 combines with J gene TRBJ1-1; tentative D call: TRBD1 (5 bases). The germline CDR1 and CDR2 sequences are MNHNS and SASEGT. V lost 4 bases and J lost 5, with 14 bases in between. The CDR3 has 14 amino acids. CDR3 amino acids: CASSALGAGTEAFF. The CDR3 nucleotides read TGTGCCAGCAGTGCCTTAGGGGCAGGGACTGAAGCTTTCTTT.

This clone occurred once. The V call is TRBV11-3, the J call TRBJ2-5; 9 positions agree with TRBD2. With 5 bases clipped from V and 2 bases from J, the junction kept 9 bases outside the gene matches. Germline loops: CDR1 SGHNT, CDR2 YENEEA. This CDR3 contains 16 residues. In DNA form, the CDR3 reads TGTGCCAGCAGCACCGATGGTGCGGGGGGGCAAGAGACCCAGTACTTC. Encoded protein: CASSTDGAGGQETQYF.

This sequence joins TRBV5-1 and TRBJ2-2; D may be TRBD1 (6 bases). The V end lost 0 bases, the J end lost 10 bases, and 22 bases lay between the germline ends. Per the germline V gene, CDR1 is SGHRS and CDR2 is YFSETQ. The CDR3 sequence is 17 residues long. DNA for the CDR3: TGCGCCAGCAGCTTGGGGGGCAGGGGCCCCCTAAATGTGGAGCTGTTTTTT. It translates to CASSLGGRGPLNVELFF.

V is TRBV5-6 and J is TRBJ2-2; D is possibly TRBD1 (6 bases). Trimming cost V 4 bases and J 4 bases, with 17 bases left between them. This CDR3 is 16 amino acids long. CDR1 and CDR2 (germline): SGHDT, YYEEEE. CDR3: CASSLGDKRSTGELFF. The CDR3 DNA is TGTGCCAGCAGCCTGGGGGACAAAAGAAGCACCGGGGAGCTGTTTTTT.

This clone was seen only a few times. As DNA, the CDR3 is TGCGCCAGCAGCCAAACAGGGTTCCAAGAGACCCAGTACTTC. This sequence encodes CASSQTGFQETQYF. The chain employs TRBV4-1 and TRBJ2-5, with D possibly matching TRBD1 (6 bases). Germline V CDR1 and CDR2: MGHRA, YSYEKL. The CDR3 sequence is 14 residues long. Trimming shortened V by 2 bases and J by 1 base, and 8 bases separated the two germline ends.

The rearrangement uses TRBV10-2 and TRBJ2-7, with 11 bases aligning to TRBD2. This CDR3 is built from 13 residues. V gave up 7 bases and J gave up 3 bases; unmatched junction bases: 2. Germline lookup yields CDR1 WSHSY and CDR2 SAAADI. This CDR3 is CASTGTSGYEQYF. CDR3 DNA: TGCGCCAGCACCGGGACTAGCGGCTACGAGCAGTACTTC.

V is TRBV9 and J is TRBJ2-2; D might be TRBD2 (6 bases). The germline CDR1 and CDR2 sequences are SGDLS and YYNGEE. The CDR3 is 16 residues long. The V and J ends lost 0 bases and 5 bases respectively, with 14 bases between them. The CDR3 here is CASSVEVGGWTGELFF. The DNA for the CDR3 is TGTGCCAGCAGCGTAGAGGTCGGAGGGTGGACCGGGGAGCTGTTTTTT. Full variable domain (rest looked up from reference TRBV9 and TRBJ2-2): DSGVTQTPKHLITATGQRVTLRCSPRSGDLSVYWYQQSLDQGLQFLIQYYNGEERAKGNILERFSAQQFPDLHSELNLSSLELGDSALYFCASSVEVGGWTGELFFGEGSRLTVL.

This clone turned up a few times. The rearrangement uses TRBV27 and TRBJ1-5; D uncertain. The length of the CDR3 is 13 residues. The germline V and J ends were trimmed by 4 bases and 1 base, with 5 bases remaining between them. Germline loops: CDR1 MNHEY, CDR2 SMNVEV (reference sequence). The CDR3 sequence is CASSWRSNQPQHF. CDR3 nucleotides: TGTGCCAGCAGTTGGCGGAGCAATCAGCCCCAGCATTTT.

V usage is TRBV7-9 and J usage is TRBJ2-7; D not certain. From germline, CDR1 is SEHNR and CDR2 FQNEAQ (reference sequence). This CDR3 is 13 amino acids long. Trimming cost V 5 bases and J 3 bases, with 11 bases left between them. DNA of the CDR3: TGTGCCAGCAGCGCCCCTGCGGACTACGAGCAGTACGTC. Its translation is CASSAPADYEQYV.

This chain connects TRBV28 to TRBJ2-7, with a possible D match to TRBD1 (6 bases). Trimming removed 1 base from V and 3 bases from J, with 16 bases in between. This CDR3 comprises 16 residues. Looked up from germline, CDR1 is MDHEN and CDR2 is SYDVKM. This CDR3 reads CASSLFDWTDRYEQYF. DNA for the CDR3: TGTGCCAGCAGTTTATTCGATTGGACAGACCGCTACGAGCAGTACTTC.

V usage is TRBV7-2 and J usage is TRBJ1-1; D gene uncertain. CDR1 and CDR2 from the germline V gene are SGHTA and FQGNSA. V was trimmed by 1 base and J by 2 bases, leaving 8 bases between them. The CDR3 contains 14 residues. CDR3 nucleotide sequence: TGTGCCAGCAGCTTAGGACAAACAAACACTGAAGCTTTCTTT. This gives the protein CASSLGQTNTEAFF.

The chain is built from TRBV11-1 and TRBJ2-2; D is unresolved. Looked up from germline, CDR1 is SGHAT and CDR2 is FQDESV (reference sequence). Trimming took off 6 bases at V and 7 bases at J, with 9 bases between the two ends. The CDR3 runs 12 residues. CDR3 protein: CASRQAFGELFF. CDR3 nucleotides: TGTGCCAGCAGGCAAGCGTTCGGGGAGCTGTTTTTT.

The J gene is TRBJ1-2, the V gene TRBV5-5; possibly TRBD1 for D (6 bases). With 0 bases removed from V and 4 bases from J, the gap between germline ends came to 10 bases. This CDR3 contains 14 residues. Germline lookup yields CDR1 SGHKS and CDR2 YYEKEE (reference sequence). The DNA of the CDR3 is TGTGCCAGCAGCTTGGATACAGGGCTCTATGGCTACACCTTC. As protein: CASSLDTGLYGYTF.

This chain links TRBV4-3 with TRBJ1-1, with D perhaps TRBD1 (6 bases). The CDR3 sequence is 15 residues long. Trimming pared 2 bases from V and 6 bases from J, leaving 16 bases between. Germline-derived CDR1 and CDR2 are LGHNA and YSLEER. CDR3 in DNA: TGCGCCAGCAGCCAATCCGGTACAGGGTACGCTGAAGCTTTCTTT. Translation gives CASSQSGTGYAEAFF.

The chain employs TRBV6-1 and TRBJ2-5, with D uncertain. Germline V lookup: CDR1 MNHNS, CDR2 SASEGT. The CDR3 sequence is 12 residues long. V dropped 3 bases and J dropped 0 bases, with 2 bases sitting between them. The CDR3 DNA is TGTGCCAGCAGTGACTACCAAGAGACCCAGTACTTC. It translates to CASSDYQETQYF.

This chain links TRBV12-5 with TRBJ2-1, with 12 bases fitting TRBD1. J gave up 7 bases and V 5 bases, and 9 bases lay outside the gene matches. The CDR3 runs 16 residues. Germline assignment: CDR1 LGHNT and CDR2 FRNRAP. CDR3 sequence: CASGDGTGGLGNEQFF. The CDR3, as DNA: TGTGCTAGTGGTGACGGGACAGGGGGCTTGGGGAATGAGCAGTTCTTC. The full variable domain, rest sourced from reference TRBV12-5 and TRBJ2-1, is DARVTQTPRHKVTEMGQEVTMRCQPILGHNTVFWYRQTMMQGLELLAYFRNRAPLDDSGMPKDRFSAEMPDATLATLKIQPSEPRDSAVYFCASGDGTGGLGNEQFFGPGTRLTVL.